This TCR beta chain was found in a study of regulatory T cells in long-lasting Graves disease. Broader study findings: Reduced TCR diversity was observed in persistent Graves' patients versus newly diagnosed patients.

According to the study, TCR beta libraries were built with iRepertoire HTBI primers and CDR3-region Arm-PCR. TCRdb analysed the multiplex PCR reads with MiXCR anew, one entry per CDR3 protein. The profile shows a few hundred thousand distinct CDR3 sequences, 12% to 15% of them singletons. The table lists this clonotype with a few counts. The antigen is unknown. Time point in this sample: newly diagnosed GD, antithyroid drugs for less than 3 months. RNA extracted from PBMCs served as the sequencing template. One endocrinology department in Xi'an, China, was where patients came from. These data also formed part of another study, on T cells in Graves' hyperthyroidism and ophthalmopathy.

The receptor's source is a woman in her fifties or sixties with Graves disease. The source was peripheral blood mononuclear cells (PBMCs), collected at new diagnosis, from a patient treated with antithyroid drugs.

The DNA of the CDR3 is TGTGCCAGCAGCTTAGGGGCGGGGTTGTCTAACTATGGCTACACCTTC. It translates to CASSLGAGLSNYGYTF. This rearrangement joins TRBV7-9 to TRBJ1-2; D is unresolved. The CDR3 loop spans 16 amino acids. CDR1 is SEHNR, CDR2 FQNEAQ, per germline (reference sequence). V was trimmed by 1 base and J by 0 bases, leaving 12 bases between them. Variable domain in full (rest from reference TRBV7-9 and TRBJ1-2): DTGVSQNPRHKITKRGQNVTFRCDPISEHNRLYWYRQTLGQGPEFLTYFQNEAQLEKSRLLSDRFSAERPKGSFSTLEIQRTEQGDSAMYLCASSLGAGLSNYGYTFGSGTRLTVV.